This TCR beta chain was identified during a study of blood T cells in healthy people across ages. It was with a sample-barcoded 5' primer and a J-beta primer mix that a second PCR of about 7 to 12 cycles was run. No fewer than 2.5 million CDR3-containing paired-end reads came from each sample. In TCRdb, the 5' RACE reads were re-called with MiXCR into one record per CDR3 protein. The repertoire has about 1.8 million distinct CDR3 sequences, around half of them found once; the top ten carry about 2.1%. Trimming removed 0 bases from V and 3 bases from J, with 11 bases in between. The CDR3 runs to 15 residues. CDR1 and CDR2 (germline): LGHNA, YSLEER.

The sample comprised blood. This receptor was identified in a woman in her thirties or forties in good health. The genes are TRBV4-3 and TRBJ1-1; the D gene is possibly TRBD1 (6 bases). CDR3 nucleotides: TGCGCCAGCAGCCAAGATCCACAGGGTGACACTGAAGCTTTCTTT. Amino acids: CASSQDPQGDTEAFF.